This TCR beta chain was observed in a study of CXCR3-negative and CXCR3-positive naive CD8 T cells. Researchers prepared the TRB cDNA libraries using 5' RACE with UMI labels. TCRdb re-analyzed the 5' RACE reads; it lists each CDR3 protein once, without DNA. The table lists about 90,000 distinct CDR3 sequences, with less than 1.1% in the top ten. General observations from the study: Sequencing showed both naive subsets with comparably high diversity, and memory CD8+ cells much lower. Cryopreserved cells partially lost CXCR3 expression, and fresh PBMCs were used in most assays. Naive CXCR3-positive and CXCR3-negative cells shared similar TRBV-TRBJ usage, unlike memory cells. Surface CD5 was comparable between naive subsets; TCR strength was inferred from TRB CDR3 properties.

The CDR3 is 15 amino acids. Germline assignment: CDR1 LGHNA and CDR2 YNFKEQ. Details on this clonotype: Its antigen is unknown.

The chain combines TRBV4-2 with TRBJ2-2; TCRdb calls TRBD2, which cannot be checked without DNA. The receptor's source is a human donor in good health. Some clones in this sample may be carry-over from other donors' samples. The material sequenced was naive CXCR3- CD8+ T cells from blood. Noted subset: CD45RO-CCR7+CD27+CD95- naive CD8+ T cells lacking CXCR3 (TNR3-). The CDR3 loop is CASSPRRGGTGELFF.